This TCR beta chain was captured by sequencing in a study of T cell responses to AZD1222 COVID-19 vaccine. As for this clone: Antigen specificity is unknown.

Notes on the study in general: Along spike, vaccine-associated CD4 TCRs were found throughout, with dominance at 160-218 and 743-854. Females made up more of the donors, who were largely white British, and clonal diversity may have come out too low. Close to half of all spike-specific TCRs reportedly target regions of the variants that are unmutated.

The repertoire was sequenced with immunoSEQ multiplex PCR; TCRdb's copy has only in-frame clones and lacks some. The sample shows over 150,000 clones, 90% of them seen only once. The TCR originated in an adult in good health. This specimen consisted of peripheral blood, obtained on day 0 of AZD1222 vaccination.

The CDR3 region has the DNA TGCGCCAGCACGGGGGAACGGGCTGAAGCTTTCTTT. Its translation: CASTGERAEAFF. The chain joins TRBV5-1 to TRBJ1-1; D perhaps matches TRBD1 (5 bases). Looked up from germline, CDR1 is SGHRS and CDR2 is YFSETQ. The CDR3 extends over 12 amino acids. V lost 6 bases, J lost 6 bases, and 12 bases lay in between.